These 25 T cell receptor beta chains originate from one sample sequenced in a study of blood T cell repertoires in COVID-19. TCRdb's table, derived via immunoSEQ multiplex PCR, lists solely in-frame clones and lacks some. Altogether about 68,000 clones are present, roughly 85% being singletons, with the ten largest covering roughly 8%. The source material was peripheral blood. These receptors were taken from a man in his thirties or forties with acute or convalescent COVID-19.

The rearrangement links TRBV4-1 to TRBJ1-3; no firm D call. In germline, CDR1 is MGHRA, CDR2 YSYEKL. The CDR3 sequence is 16 residues long. V was shortened by 4 bases and J by 0 bases, with 13 bases between the two germline ends. The CDR3 nucleotides are TGCGCCAGCAGCCCTGAGCGGTCTCTCTCTGGAAACACCATATATTTT. Its translation is CASSPERSLSGNTIYF.

This chain connects TRBV2 to TRBJ1-2; D may be TRBD1 (6 bases). CDR1 SNHLY and CDR2 FYNNEI come from the germline V gene. V dropped 3 bases and J dropped 6 bases, with 11 bases sitting between them. This CDR3 comprises 13 residues. The CDR3 DNA is TGTGCCAGCAGTGATTACAGGGAACATGGCTACACCTTC. This sequence encodes CASSDYREHGYTF. The whole variable domain, filled in from reference TRBV2 and TRBJ1-2, reads EPEVTQTPSHQVTQMGQEVILRCVPISNHLYFYWYRQILGQKVEFLVSFYNNEISEKSEIFDDQFSVERPDGSNFTLKIRSTKLEDSAMYFCASSDYREHGYTFGSGTRLTVV.

V usage is TRBV4-1 and J usage is TRBJ1-1, with D maybe TRBD1 (6 bases). The CDR3 totals 14 residues. The V gene's germline CDR1 is MGHRA and CDR2 YSYEKL. The V gene lost 0 bases and the J gene lost 4 bases, with 9 bases spanning the gap. CDR3 sequence: CASSQEQGVTEAFF. Here the CDR3 DNA reads TGCGCCAGCAGCCAAGAACAGGGAGTCACTGAAGCTTTCTTT.

The chain has TRBV28 and TRBJ1-1, with D hard to call. Germline V gene data show CDR1 as MDHEN and CDR2 as SYDVKM. The ends were cut back, 3 bases at V and 1 base at J, with 9 bases in the middle. The CDR3 spans 14 residues. The CDR3 nucleotides read TGTGCCAGCAGTTTTGATCGAGGGAACACTGAAGCTTTCTTT. Amino acid sequence: CASSFDRGNTEAFF.

V is TRBV7-2 and J is TRBJ2-1; TRBD2 matches 10 bases. The V and J ends lost 4 bases and 4 bases, in that order; junction bases with no gene match: 13. CDR3 size: 18 residues. Germline-derived CDR1 and CDR2 are SGHTA and FQGNSA. The CDR3 DNA reads TGTGCCAGCAGCTCAAGGTACCGCGGGACTAGCGCGTACAATGAGCAGTTCTTC. It specifies CASSSRYRGTSAYNEQFF.

This clone showed up just once. The J gene is TRBJ1-4, the V gene TRBV9; 8 bases are shared with TRBD1. J was trimmed by 8 bases and V by 0 bases; bases with no gene match: 6. Germline V gene sequence: CDR1 SGDLS, CDR2 YYNGEE. The CDR3 extends over 15 amino acids. CDR3 region: CASSVVQGAGEKLFF. The DNA for the CDR3 is TGTGCCAGCAGCGTAGTTCAGGGGGCAGGGGAAAAACTGTTTTTT. Combining the CDR3 with reference TRBV9 and TRBJ1-4 gives the whole variable domain DSGVTQTPKHLITATGQRVTLRCSPRSGDLSVYWYQQSLDQGLQFLIQYYNGEERAKGNILERFSAQQFPDLHSELNLSSLELGDSALYFCASSVVQGAGEKLFFGSGTQLSVL.

V gene TRBV19 combines with J gene TRBJ2-1; TRBD2 matches at 8 bases. V lost 4 bases, J lost 4 bases, and 9 bases stayed unmatched. This CDR3 has 16 amino acids. CDR1 LNHDA and CDR2 SQIVND come from the germline V gene (reference sequence). The CDR3 is CASSRTGTSSYNEQFF. The CDR3, as DNA: TGTGCCAGTAGTAGAACCGGGACTAGTAGTTACAATGAGCAGTTCTTC.

The V call is TRBV5-5, the J call TRBJ2-1; 11 bases fit TRBD2. There are 14 residues in the CDR3. Germline lookup yields CDR1 SGHKS and CDR2 YYEKEE (reference sequence). Trimming took 2 bases from V and 10 from J; bases not matched to a gene: 5. CDR3 DNA sequence: TGTGCCAGCAGCTTAACTAGCGGGAGCTACGAGCAGTTCTTC. Translation: CASSLTSGSYEQFF.

This clone showed up just a few times. The V gene is TRBV7-2, the J gene TRBJ2-7; D gene ambiguous. V lost 3 bases and J 0 bases, leaving 6 bases between the germline ends. This CDR3 has 13 residues. Germline loops: CDR1 SGHTA, CDR2 FQGNSA. CDR3 loop: CASSFWASYEQYF. CDR3 nucleotide sequence: TGTGCCAGCAGCTTTTGGGCCTCCTACGAGCAGTACTTC.

The J gene is TRBJ1-2, the V gene TRBV29-1; a possible D gene is TRBD1 (5 bases). Germline assignment: CDR1 SQVTM and CDR2 ANQGSEA. Trimming removed 7 bases from V and 4 bases from J, with 10 bases in between. The CDR3 spans 11 residues. The CDR3 DNA sequence: TGCAGCGCCGGGGACTCCTATGGCTACACCTTC. Translation: CSAGDSYGYTF.

This clone appeared a single time. V gene TRBV7-9 combines with J gene TRBJ1-4; 9 nucleotides match TRBD1. V lost 5 bases to trimming and J lost 6 bases; unmatched junction nucleotides: 4. Germline-derived CDR1 and CDR2 are SEHNR and FQNEAQ (reference sequence). This CDR3 is built from 14 residues. For the CDR3, the DNA is TGTGCCAGCAGCCAGAGACAGGGGGATGAAAAACTGTTTTTT. Protein: CASSQRQGDEKLFF.

The chain is built from TRBV5-6 and TRBJ1-2; D is undetermined. Trimming took 3 bases from V and 4 from J, leaving 10 bases between them. Germline CDR1 reads SGHDT; CDR2 reads YYEEEE. The CDR3 length is 13 residues. Here the CDR3 DNA reads TGTGCCAGCAGCTCACCTTTTAGCTATGGCTACACCTTC. It is translated as CASSSPFSYGYTF.

The CDR3 coding sequence is TGTGCCAGCAGCTTAAGAAGCGGGAATTCGCAGGAGCAGTTCTTC. Its protein is CASSLRSGNSQEQFF. V is TRBV7-3 and J is TRBJ2-1, with 7 positions matching TRBD2. The CDR3 is made up of 15 amino acids. Trimming at V came to 1 base and at J to 10 bases, leaving 10 bases not matched to a gene. Germline CDR1 and CDR2: SGHTA and FQGTGA.

V usage is TRBV6-1 and J usage is TRBJ2-5, with 10 bases identical to TRBD2. Germline CDR1 MNHNS, CDR2 SASEGT. This CDR3 comprises 16 residues. V lost 4 bases, J lost 3 bases, and 8 bases stayed unmatched. CDR3 region: CASSVLAGSAEETQYF. As DNA, the CDR3 is TGTGCCAGCAGTGTACTAGCGGGAAGTGCTGAAGAGACCCAGTACTTC.

This clone came up a few times. The genes are TRBV18 and TRBJ2-2; the match to TRBD2 covers 10 bases. The CDR3 has 16 residues. From germline, CDR1 is KGHSH and CDR2 LQKENI. With V trimmed by 2 bases and J by 0 bases, 0 bases remained unmatched. The CDR3 DNA is TGTGCCAGCTCACCAGGACTAGCGGCGAACACCGGGGAGCTGTTTTTT. It translates to CASSPGLAANTGELFF.

This chain links TRBV13 with TRBJ2-5, with 10 bases fitting TRBD2. CDR1 PRHDT and CDR2 FYEKMQ come from the germline V gene (reference sequence). J gave up 5 bases and V 10 bases, and 22 bases lay outside the gene matches. The CDR3 consists of 18 residues. Here the CDR3 DNA reads TGTGCCACGAACCTTGGGCTAGCGGGAGAAAGGGACTATGAGACCCAGTACTTC. This sequence encodes CATNLGLAGERDYETQYF.

This chain connects TRBV2 to TRBJ2-1, with 12 bases identical to TRBD2. The germline gives CDR1 SNHLY, CDR2 FYNNEI. This CDR3 region has 18 residues. V shed 3 bases and J 3 bases; nucleotides not matched to a gene: 9. The CDR3: CASSEFLAGGSYYNEQFF. CDR3 bases: TGTGCCAGCAGTGAGTTTCTAGCGGGAGGGAGTTACTACAATGAGCAGTTCTTC.

The chain combines TRBV5-4 with TRBJ2-1; D might be TRBD2 (5 bases). This CDR3 has 14 residues. The germline V and J ends were trimmed by 2 bases and 9 bases, with 15 bases remaining between them. CDR1 and CDR2 from the germline V gene are SGHNT and YYREEE (reference sequence). The CDR3 is CASSLRRDPGEQFF. CDR3 DNA: TGTGCCAGCAGCTTAAGACGGGATCCGGGTGAGCAGTTCTTC.

J is TRBJ1-1 and V is TRBV30; perhaps TRBD1 as D (6 bases). This CDR3 is 13 amino acids long. Trimming left V 2 bases short and J 4 bases short, with 11 bases between. Germline CDR1 is GTSNPN and CDR2 is SVGIG (reference sequence). The CDR3 DNA sequence: TGTGCCTGGAGTCCTGGGACAAGCACTGAAGCTTTCTTT. Its protein is CAWSPGTSTEAFF.

The CDR3 nucleotides read TGTGCCAGCAGCCAAGATTCCCATCCAAGCAATCAGCCCCAGCATTTT. This codes for CASSQDSHPSNQPQHF. The chain is built from TRBV4-2 and TRBJ1-5; D gene ambiguous. This CDR3 comprises 16 residues. The germline V gene encodes CDR1 LGHNA and CDR2 YNFKEQ. V was cut by 0 bases and J by 1 base, with 10 bases left in between.

J is TRBJ1-1 and V is TRBV27; TRBD1 matches 8 bases. Germline-derived CDR1 and CDR2 are MNHEY and SMNVEV (reference sequence). V lost 6 bases and J lost 6; bases outside the gene matches: 12. The length of the CDR3 is 15 residues. The CDR3 reads CASRIRGLSGPEAFF. CDR3 sequence (DNA): TGTGCCAGCAGAATCAGGGGGCTATCGGGACCTGAAGCTTTCTTT.

V gene TRBV28 combines with J gene TRBJ2-4, with D possibly matching TRBD2 (6 bases). This CDR3 comprises 14 residues. Germline-derived CDR1 and CDR2 are MDHEN and SYDVKM. Trimming shortened V by 6 bases and J by 0 bases, and 9 bases separated the two germline ends. CDR3 nucleotide sequence: TGTGCCAGCAGGGAGGGTCTAGCCAAAAACATTCAGTACTTC. Translated: CASREGLAKNIQYF. Using reference TRBV28 and TRBJ2-4 for the parts outside the CDR3, the full variable domain is DVKVTQSSRYLVKRTGEKVFLECVQDMDHENMFWYRQDPGLGLRLIYFSYDVKMKEKGDIPEGYSVSREKKERFSLILESASTNQTSMYLCASREGLAKNIQYFGAGTRLSVL.

This clone showed up just once. The chain uses TRBV10-3 and TRBJ2-1, with TRBD2 matching over 13 bases. V was clipped by 0 bases and J by 9 bases; unmatched bases: 5. The CDR3 length is 16 residues. Germline-derived CDR1 and CDR2 are ENHRY and SYGVKD. For the CDR3, the DNA is TGTGCCATCAGTGAGTCGACTAGCGGGAGGAGGACTGAGCAGTTCTTC. It codes for CAISESTSGRRTEQFF.

The chain is built from TRBV2 and TRBJ1-6; tentative D call: TRBD1 (5 bases). The CDR3 has 14 residues. CDR1 is SNHLY, CDR2 FYNNEI, per germline. V lost 3 bases and J lost 7, with 10 bases in between. The CDR3 is CASSDQGGNSPLHF. The CDR3 coding sequence is TGTGCCAGCAGTGACCAGGGAGGGAATTCACCCCTCCACTTT.

In its sample, this clone was seen a few times. The CDR3 is CASSQDRQGDTEAFF. DNA for the CDR3: TGCGCCAGCAGCCAAGATCGGCAAGGGGACACTGAAGCTTTCTTT. The chain is built from TRBV4-3 and TRBJ1-1, with D possibly matching TRBD1 (5 bases). V was trimmed by 0 bases and J by 3 bases, leaving 11 bases between them. The V gene's germline CDR1 is LGHNA and CDR2 YSLEER. The CDR3 sequence is 15 residues long.